The clone carrying this T cell receptor (beta chain) was seen at least ten times. What it binds is not known. The data are from a study of identical twins. MiXCR, applied by TCRdb to the 5' RACE reads, yields one record per CDR3 protein. This table has about 690,000 distinct CDR3 sequences, 6.1% appearing once. The CDR3 sequence is 14 residues long. Germline lookup yields CDR1 DFQATT and CDR2 SNEGSKA (reference sequence). V was trimmed by 6 bases and J by 7 bases, leaving 18 bases between them. Findings and caveats of the study: Partly confounded zero-insertion analyses could result from invariant MAIT and iNKT cells. Cross-sectional statistics, not tracking of the same donors, supported the conclusions.

The receptor was derived from a man younger than 35 in good health. The specimen sequenced was naive T cells sorted from blood. The genes are TRBV20-1 and TRBJ2-2, with D possibly TRBD2 on 5 matching bases. The CDR3 sequence is CSAPRTRGDGELFF. For the CDR3, the DNA is TGCAGTGCGCCGCGGACCCGGGGTGACGGGGAGCTGTTTTTT.